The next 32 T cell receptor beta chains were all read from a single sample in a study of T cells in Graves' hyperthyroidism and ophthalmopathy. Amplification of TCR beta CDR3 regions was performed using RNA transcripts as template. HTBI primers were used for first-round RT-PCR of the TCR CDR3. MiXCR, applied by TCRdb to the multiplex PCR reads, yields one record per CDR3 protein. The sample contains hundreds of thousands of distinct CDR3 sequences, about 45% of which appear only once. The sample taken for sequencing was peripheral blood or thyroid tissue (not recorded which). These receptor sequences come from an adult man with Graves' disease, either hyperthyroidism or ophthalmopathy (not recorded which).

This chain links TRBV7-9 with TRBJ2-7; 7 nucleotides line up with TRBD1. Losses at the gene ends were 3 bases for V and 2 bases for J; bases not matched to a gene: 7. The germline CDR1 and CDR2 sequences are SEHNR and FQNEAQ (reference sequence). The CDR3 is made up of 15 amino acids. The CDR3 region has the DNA TGTGCCAGCAGCTTCATAGGGACAGAGGCCTACGAGCAGTACTTC. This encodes CASSFIGTEAYEQYF.

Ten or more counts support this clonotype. The CDR3, as DNA: TGCGCCAGCAGCTTGGAACCAGACACTGAAGCTTTCTTT. This sequence encodes CASSLEPDTEAFF. This chain joins TRBV5-1 and TRBJ1-1; D is ambiguous. Germline V CDR1 and CDR2: SGHRS, YFSETQ. This CDR3 has 13 residues. Trimming shortened V by 0 bases and J by 3 bases, and 6 bases separated the two germline ends.

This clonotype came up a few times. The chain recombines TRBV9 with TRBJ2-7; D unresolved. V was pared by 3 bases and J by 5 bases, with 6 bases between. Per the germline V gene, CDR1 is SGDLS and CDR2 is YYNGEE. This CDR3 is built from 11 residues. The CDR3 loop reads CASSGRNEQYF. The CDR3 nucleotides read TGTGCCAGCAGCGGCCGAAACGAGCAGTACTTC.

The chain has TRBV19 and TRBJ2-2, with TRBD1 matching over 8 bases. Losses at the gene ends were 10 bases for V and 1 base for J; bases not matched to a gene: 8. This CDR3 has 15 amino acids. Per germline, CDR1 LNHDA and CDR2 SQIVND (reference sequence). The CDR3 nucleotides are TGTGCCACCTCCGACAGGGGCATGAACACCGGGGAGCTGTTTTTT. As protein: CATSDRGMNTGELFF.

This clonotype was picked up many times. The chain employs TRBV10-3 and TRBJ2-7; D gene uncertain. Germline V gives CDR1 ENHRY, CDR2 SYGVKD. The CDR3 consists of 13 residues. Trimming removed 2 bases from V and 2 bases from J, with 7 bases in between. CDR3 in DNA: TGTGCCATCAGTGAGAACAGAGCCTACGAGCAGTACTTC. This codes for CAISENRAYEQYF.

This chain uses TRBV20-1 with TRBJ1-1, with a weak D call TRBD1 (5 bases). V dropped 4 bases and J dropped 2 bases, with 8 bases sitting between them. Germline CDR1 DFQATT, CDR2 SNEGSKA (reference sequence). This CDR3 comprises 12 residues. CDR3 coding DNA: TGCAGTGCTACGGACACCAACACTGAAGCTTTCTTT. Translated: CSATDTNTEAFF.

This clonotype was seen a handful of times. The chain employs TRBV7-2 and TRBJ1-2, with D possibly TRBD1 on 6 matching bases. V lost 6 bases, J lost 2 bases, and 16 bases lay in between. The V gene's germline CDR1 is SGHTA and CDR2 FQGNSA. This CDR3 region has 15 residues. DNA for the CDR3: TGTGCCAGCAGGCTAACACAGGGACTCAACTATGGCTACACCTTC. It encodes CASRLTQGLNYGYTF. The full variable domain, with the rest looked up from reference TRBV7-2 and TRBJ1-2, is GAGVSQSPSNKVTEKGKDVELRCDPISGHTALYWYRQSLGQGLEFLIYFQGNSAPDKSGLPSDRFSAERTGGSVSTLTIQRTQQEDSAVYLCASRLTQGLNYGYTFGSGTRLTVV.

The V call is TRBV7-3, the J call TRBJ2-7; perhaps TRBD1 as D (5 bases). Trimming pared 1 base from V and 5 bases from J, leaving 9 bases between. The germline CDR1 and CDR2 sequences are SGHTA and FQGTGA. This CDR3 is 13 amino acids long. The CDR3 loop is CASSLNAGNEQYF. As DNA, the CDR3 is TGTGCCAGCAGCTTAAACGCAGGGAACGAGCAGTACTTC.

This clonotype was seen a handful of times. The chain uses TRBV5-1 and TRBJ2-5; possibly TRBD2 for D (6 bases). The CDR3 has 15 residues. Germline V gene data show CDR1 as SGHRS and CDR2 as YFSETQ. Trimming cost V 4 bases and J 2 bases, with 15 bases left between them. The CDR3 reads CASSHGTQQQETQYF. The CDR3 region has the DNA TGCGCCAGCAGCCACGGGACTCAACAACAAGAGACCCAGTACTTC.

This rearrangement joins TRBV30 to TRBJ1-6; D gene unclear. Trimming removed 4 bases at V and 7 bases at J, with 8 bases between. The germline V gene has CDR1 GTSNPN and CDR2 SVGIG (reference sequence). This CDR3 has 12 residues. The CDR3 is CAWKDGNSPLHF. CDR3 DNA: TGTGCCTGGAAGGACGGGAATTCACCCCTCCACTTT.

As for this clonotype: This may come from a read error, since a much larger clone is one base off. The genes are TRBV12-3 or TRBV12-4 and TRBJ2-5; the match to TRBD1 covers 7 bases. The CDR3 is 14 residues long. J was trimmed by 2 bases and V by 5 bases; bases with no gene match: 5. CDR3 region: CASSTEGQQETQYF. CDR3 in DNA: TGTGCCAGCAGTACAGAGGGACAGCAAGAGACCCAGTACTTC.

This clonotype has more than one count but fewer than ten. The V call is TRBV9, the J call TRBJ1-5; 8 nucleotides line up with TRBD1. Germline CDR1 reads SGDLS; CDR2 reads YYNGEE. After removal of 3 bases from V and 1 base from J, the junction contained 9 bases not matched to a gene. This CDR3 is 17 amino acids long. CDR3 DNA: TGTGCCAGCAGCGCGGCCTGGACAGGGTTCAGCAATCAGCCCCAGCATTTT. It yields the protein CASSAAWTGFSNQPQHF.

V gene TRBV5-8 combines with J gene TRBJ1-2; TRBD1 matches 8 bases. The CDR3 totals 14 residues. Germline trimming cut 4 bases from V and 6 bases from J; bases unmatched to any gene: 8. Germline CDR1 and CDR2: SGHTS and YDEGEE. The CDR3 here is CASSLDRAGDGYTF. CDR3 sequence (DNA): TGTGCCAGCAGCCTGGACAGGGCTGGGGATGGCTACACCTTC. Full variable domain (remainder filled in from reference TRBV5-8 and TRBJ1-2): EAGVTQSPTHLIKTRGQQATLRCSPISGHTSVYWYQQALGLGLQFLLWYDEGEERNRGNFPPRFSGRQFPNYSSELNVNALELEDSALYLCASSLDRAGDGYTFGSGTRLTVV.

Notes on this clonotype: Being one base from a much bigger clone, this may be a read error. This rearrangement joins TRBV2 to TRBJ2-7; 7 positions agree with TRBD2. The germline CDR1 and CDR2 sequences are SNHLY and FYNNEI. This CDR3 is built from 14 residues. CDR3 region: CASSGGGSSYERYF. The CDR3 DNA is TGTGCCAGCAGTGGGGGGGGAAGCTCCTACGAGCGGTACTTC.

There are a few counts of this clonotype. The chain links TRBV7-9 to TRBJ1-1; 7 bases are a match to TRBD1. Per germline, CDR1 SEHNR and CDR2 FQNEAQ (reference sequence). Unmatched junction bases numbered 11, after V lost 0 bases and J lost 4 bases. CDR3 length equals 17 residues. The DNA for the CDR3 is TGTGCCAGCAGCTTAGCGCGCCCCGCAGGGGGTGTCACTGAAGCTTTCTTT. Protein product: CASSLARPAGGVTEAFF.

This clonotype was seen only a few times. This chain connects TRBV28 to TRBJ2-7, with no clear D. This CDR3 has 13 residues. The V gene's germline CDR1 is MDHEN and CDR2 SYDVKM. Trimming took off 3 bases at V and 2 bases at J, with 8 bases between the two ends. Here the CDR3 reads CASSLQVPYEQYF. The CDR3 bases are TGTGCCAGCAGTTTGCAGGTCCCCTACGAGCAGTACTTC.

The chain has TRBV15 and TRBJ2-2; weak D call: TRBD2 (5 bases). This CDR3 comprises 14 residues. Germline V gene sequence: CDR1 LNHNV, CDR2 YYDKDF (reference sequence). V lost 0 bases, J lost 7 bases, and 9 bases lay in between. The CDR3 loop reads CATSRDRGVGELFF. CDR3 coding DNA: TGTGCCACCAGCAGAGATCGGGGAGTCGGGGAGCTGTTTTTT.

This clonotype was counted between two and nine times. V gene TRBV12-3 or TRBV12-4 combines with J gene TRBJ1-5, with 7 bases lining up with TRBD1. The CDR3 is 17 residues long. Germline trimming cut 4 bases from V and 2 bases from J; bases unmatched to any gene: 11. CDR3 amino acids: CASSSTLTGVGNQPQHF. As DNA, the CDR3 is TGTGCCAGCAGTTCTACCTTAACAGGGGTGGGCAATCAGCCCCAGCATTTT.

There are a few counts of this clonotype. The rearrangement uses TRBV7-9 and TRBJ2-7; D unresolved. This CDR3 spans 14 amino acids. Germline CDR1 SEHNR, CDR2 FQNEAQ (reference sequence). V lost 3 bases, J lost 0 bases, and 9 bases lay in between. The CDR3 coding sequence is TGTGCCAGCAGCTTGCGCCGAAGCTCCTACGAGCAGTACTTC. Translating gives CASSLRRSSYEQYF.

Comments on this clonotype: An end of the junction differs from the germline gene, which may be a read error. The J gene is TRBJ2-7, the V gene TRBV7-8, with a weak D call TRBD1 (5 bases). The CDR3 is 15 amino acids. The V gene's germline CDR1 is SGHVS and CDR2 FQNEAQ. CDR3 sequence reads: CASSQGHQFSYEQYF. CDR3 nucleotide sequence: TGCGCCAGCAGCCAAGGACACCAGTTTTCCTACGAGCAGTACTTC.

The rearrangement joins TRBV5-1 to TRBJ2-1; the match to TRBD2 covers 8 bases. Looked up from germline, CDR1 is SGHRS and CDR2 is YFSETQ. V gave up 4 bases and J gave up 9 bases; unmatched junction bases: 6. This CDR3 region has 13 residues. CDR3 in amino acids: CASSGGSGGEQFF. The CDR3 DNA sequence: TGCGCCAGCAGCGGGGGGAGCGGGGGTGAGCAGTTCTTC. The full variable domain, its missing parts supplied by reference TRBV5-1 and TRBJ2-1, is KAGVTQTPRYLIKTRGQQVTLSCSPISGHRSVSWYQQTPGQGLQFLFEYFSETQRNKGNFPGRFSGRQFSNSRSEMNVSTLELGDSALYLCASSGGSGGEQFFGPGTRLTVL.

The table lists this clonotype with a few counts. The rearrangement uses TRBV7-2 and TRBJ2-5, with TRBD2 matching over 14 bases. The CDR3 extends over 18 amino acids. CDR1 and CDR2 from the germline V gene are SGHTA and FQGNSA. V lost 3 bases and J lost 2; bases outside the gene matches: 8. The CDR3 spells CASSLWTSGGPHQETQYF. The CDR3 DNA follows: TGTGCCAGCAGCTTGTGGACTAGCGGGGGGCCTCATCAAGAGACCCAGTACTTC.

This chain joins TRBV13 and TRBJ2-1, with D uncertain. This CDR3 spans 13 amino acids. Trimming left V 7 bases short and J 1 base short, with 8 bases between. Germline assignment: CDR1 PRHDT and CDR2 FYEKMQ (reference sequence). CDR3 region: CASIGRSYNEQFF. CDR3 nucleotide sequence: TGTGCCAGCATTGGCAGGTCCTACAATGAGCAGTTCTTC.

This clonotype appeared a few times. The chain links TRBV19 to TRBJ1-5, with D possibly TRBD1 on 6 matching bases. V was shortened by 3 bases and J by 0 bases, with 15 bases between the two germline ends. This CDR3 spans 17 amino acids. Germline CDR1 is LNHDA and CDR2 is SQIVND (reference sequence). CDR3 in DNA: TGTGCCAGTAGTATCCCCCAGACAGGATATAGCAATCAGCCCCAGCATTTT. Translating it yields CASSIPQTGYSNQPQHF.

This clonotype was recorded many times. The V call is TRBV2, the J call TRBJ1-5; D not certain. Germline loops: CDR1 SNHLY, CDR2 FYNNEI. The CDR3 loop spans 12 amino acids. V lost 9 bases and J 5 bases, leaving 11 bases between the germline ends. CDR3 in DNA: TGTGCCAGTTCGGCGAATGATCAGCCCCAGCATTTT. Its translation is CASSANDQPQHF.

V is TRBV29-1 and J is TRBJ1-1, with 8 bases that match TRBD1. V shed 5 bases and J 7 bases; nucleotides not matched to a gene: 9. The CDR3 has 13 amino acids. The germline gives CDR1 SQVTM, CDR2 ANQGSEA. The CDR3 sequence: CSVKSVGQGEAFF. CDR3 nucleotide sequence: TGCAGCGTTAAGAGCGTCGGACAGGGTGAAGCTTTCTTT.

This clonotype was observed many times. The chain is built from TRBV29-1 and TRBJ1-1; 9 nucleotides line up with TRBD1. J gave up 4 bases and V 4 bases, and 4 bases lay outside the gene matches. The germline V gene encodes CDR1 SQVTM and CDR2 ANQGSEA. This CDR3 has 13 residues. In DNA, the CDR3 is TGCAGCGTTGGGTTGGACAGGGGCACTGAAGCTTTCTTT. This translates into CSVGLDRGTEAFF.

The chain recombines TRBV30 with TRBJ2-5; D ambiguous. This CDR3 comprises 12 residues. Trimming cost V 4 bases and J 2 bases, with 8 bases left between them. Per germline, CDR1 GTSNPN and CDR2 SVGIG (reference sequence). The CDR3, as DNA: TGTGCCTGGACGGGCGTACAAGAGACCCAGTACTTC. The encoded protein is CAWTGVQETQYF.

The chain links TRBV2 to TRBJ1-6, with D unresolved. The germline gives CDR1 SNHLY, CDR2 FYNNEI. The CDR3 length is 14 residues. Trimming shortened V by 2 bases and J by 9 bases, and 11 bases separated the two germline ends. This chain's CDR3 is CASSESGSGSPLHF. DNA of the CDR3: TGTGCCAGCAGTGAAAGTGGCAGTGGTTCACCCCTCCACTTT.

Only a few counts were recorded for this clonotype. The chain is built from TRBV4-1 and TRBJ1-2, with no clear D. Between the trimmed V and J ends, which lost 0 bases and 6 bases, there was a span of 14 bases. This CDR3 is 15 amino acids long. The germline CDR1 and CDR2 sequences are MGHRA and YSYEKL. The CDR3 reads CASSQDWTVLNGYTF. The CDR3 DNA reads TGCGCCAGCAGCCAAGATTGGACGGTGCTTAATGGCTACACCTTC.

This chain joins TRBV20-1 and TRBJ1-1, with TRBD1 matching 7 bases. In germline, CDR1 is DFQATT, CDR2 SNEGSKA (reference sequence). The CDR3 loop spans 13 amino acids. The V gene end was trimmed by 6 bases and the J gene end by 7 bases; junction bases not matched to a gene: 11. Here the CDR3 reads CSAEPTGVNEAFF. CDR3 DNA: TGCAGTGCAGAACCTACAGGGGTGAATGAAGCTTTCTTT.

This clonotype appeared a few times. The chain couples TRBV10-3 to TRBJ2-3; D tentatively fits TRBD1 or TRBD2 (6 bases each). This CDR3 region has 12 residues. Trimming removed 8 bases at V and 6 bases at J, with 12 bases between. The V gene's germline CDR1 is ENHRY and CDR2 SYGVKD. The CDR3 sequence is CAIQRRGDTQYF. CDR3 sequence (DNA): TGTGCCATCCAAAGGAGGGGGGATACGCAGTATTTT.